A selection of T cell receptor beta chains follows, all from one sample in a study of graft-versus-host responses after intestinal transplantation. Sequencing was performed with immunoSEQ multiplex PCR; in TCRdb, only in-frame clones are kept and a portion is missing. Of tens of thousands of clones listed, approximately 93% were seen once; the top ten hold 0.4% to 0.55%. The sample consisted of PBMCs, taken 156 days after intestinal transplant. Every receptor here comes from a human patient who received an intestinal transplant, so some T cells may come from the graft donor. CDR3s include the opening cysteine and the closing phenylalanine or tryptophan. D genes are given only for firm matches. Not every row has a clone size; where given, it reads once, few, many or a size class.

CDR3 DNA | CDR3 protein | clone size | J gene | D gene | V gene
TGTGCCAGTAGTACTCCGGGACAGGGAGAGACCCAGTACTTC | CASSTPGQGETQYF | NA | TRBJ2-5 | TRBD1 | TRBV19
TGTGCCAGCGGACGATGGGACGGTAATGAAAAACTGTTTTTT | CASGRWDGNEKLFF | NA | TRBJ1-4 | NA | TRBV27
TGTGCCAGCAGCCAAGTCATGGCGGGAGGGAAATACAATGAGCAGTTCTTC | CASSQVMAGGKYNEQFF | NA | TRBJ2-1 | TRBD2 | TRBV4-2
TGTGCCAGCAGGGGTGGCTACACCTTC | CASRGGYTF | NA | TRBJ1-2 | NA | TRBV6-4
TGTGCCAGCAACTCCGTGGGGGGGTCTTCCGAAGAGACCCAGTACTTC | CASNSVGGSSEETQYF | NA | TRBJ2-5 | TRBD2 | TRBV7-2
TGTGCCAGCAGCTTTTCCGGGGCGCTTACTGAAGCTTTCTTT | CASSFSGALTEAFF | NA | TRBJ1-1 | NA | TRBV2
TGCGCCAGCAGCTTGAAGACAGGGCTCGATGGCTACACCTTC | CASSLKTGLDGYTF | NA | TRBJ1-2 | TRBD1 | TRBV5-1
TGTGCCAGCAGCTTAGACGGGTCGGGACCCTACGAGCAGTACTTC | CASSLDGSGPYEQYF | NA | TRBJ2-7 | NA | TRBV13
TGCGCCAGCAGCTTGGTTGGCGATGAGCAGTTCTTC | CASSLVGDEQFF | once | TRBJ2-1 | NA | TRBV5-1
TGTGCCAGCAGTTTAATCCCGAGCTCCTACGAGCAGTACTTC | CASSLIPSSYEQYF | NA | TRBJ2-7 | NA | TRBV27
TGTGCCACCACGGCCGGCCTTAACCCAGGAAACACCATATATTTT | CATTAGLNPGNTIYF | NA | TRBJ1-3 | NA | TRBV19
TGTGCCAGCAGCTTTGGACAACTGGAAAACATTCAGTACTTC | CASSFGQLENIQYF | NA | TRBJ2-4 | NA | TRBV13
TGTGCCAGTGGCAGGGGCCTAAGCTCCTACAATGAGCAGTTCTTC | CASGRGLSSYNEQFF | NA | TRBJ2-1 | NA | TRBV19
TGTGCCAGCAGTGATTATGGGGAAAAAGAGACCCAGTACTTC | CASSDYGEKETQYF | NA | TRBJ2-5 | NA | TRBV25-1
TGTGCCAGCAGATTTGATCGGGGGTTGTTAGCCAAAAACATTCAGTACTTC | CASRFDRGLLAKNIQYF | NA | TRBJ2-4 | NA | TRBV7-2
TGTGCCAGCAGCTTAATGTCGAGACCCGGGGCATACCAGCCCCAGCATTTT | CASSLMSRPGAYQPQHF | NA | TRBJ1-5 | NA | TRBV5-8
TGTGCCAGCGTGGGGGGGGGCTATAGAACGCCTGGAAACACCATATATTTT | CASVGGGYRTPGNTIYF | NA | TRBJ1-3 | NA | TRBV19
TGCGCCAGATCCCCAACCCGGTCAGGGAGCCTCTACGAGCAGTACTTC | CARSPTRSGSLYEQYF | NA | TRBJ2-7 | NA | TRBV23-1
TGCGCCAGCAGCTTGGTAGGTTCCGGGGCCAACGTCCTGACTTTC | CASSLVGSGANVLTF | NA | TRBJ2-6 | NA | TRBV5-1
TGTGCCACCAGCAGAGGCGGGGAGGTTAACACCGGGGAGCTGTTTTTT | CATSRGGEVNTGELFF | once | TRBJ2-2 | NA | TRBV15
TGTGCCAGCAGCTTGCGGAACGAGCAGTACTTC | CASSLRNEQYF | NA | TRBJ2-7 | NA | TRBV13
TGTGCCAGCAGCTTTATCGGGGGTGGGACCCTCCACTTT | CASSFIGGGTLHF | NA | TRBJ1-6 | NA | TRBV5-5
TGTGCCAGCAGGCCCCTCGGCGGGAACTCCTACAATGAGCAGTTCTTC | CASRPLGGNSYNEQFF | NA | TRBJ2-1 | NA | TRBV6-6
TGTGCCAGCAGCTTAACCGGGACAGGGGGCTATGGCTACACCTTC | CASSLTGTGGYGYTF | NA | TRBJ1-2 | TRBD1 | TRBV7-3
TGTGCCAGTAGTGAGTATGAGGGGACCTACGAGCAGTACTTC | CASSEYEGTYEQYF | NA | TRBJ2-7 | NA | TRBV19
TGTGCCAGCATGGTCTATGGGATTACTACTGAAAAACTGTTTTTT | CASMVYGITTEKLFF | NA | TRBJ1-4 | NA | TRBV2
TGTGCCAGCAGCTTACCGGGTAACGAGCGGTACTTC | CASSLPGNERYF | NA | TRBJ2-7 | NA | TRBV13
TGCGCCAGCAGCCAAGTCTCTGGAGCTTACGAGCAGTACTTC | CASSQVSGAYEQYF | NA | TRBJ2-7 | NA | TRBV4-1
TGTGCCAGCAGCCCTTTCGGAGTTTTCCAAGAGACCCAGTACTTC | CASSPFGVFQETQYF | NA | TRBJ2-5 | NA | TRBV7-9
TGTGCCAGCAGCCCCGGTTTTTATATTGAACAAGAGACCCAGTACTTC | CASSPGFYIEQETQYF | NA | TRBJ2-5 | NA | TRBV11-2
TGTGCCACCAGCAGTTACCAGCGGGTGTACAATGAGCAGTTCTTC | CATSSYQRVYNEQFF | NA | TRBJ2-1 | NA | TRBV15
TGTGCCAGCAGAAAACTTCATCGGGGGGACTATGGCTACACCTTC | CASRKLHRGDYGYTF | NA | TRBJ1-2 | NA | TRBV5-5
TGTGCCAGCAGCCTGGGAGGATCTAACTATGGCTACACCTTC | CASSLGGSNYGYTF | NA | TRBJ1-2 | NA | TRBV16
TGTGCCAGCAGCCCTGGACTAGCTGGGGCCGGGGAGCTGTTTTTT | CASSPGLAGAGELFF | NA | TRBJ2-2 | TRBD2 | TRBV14
TGTGCCAGCAGCCACATGACGGGGGGTATGGAGACCCAGTACTTC | CASSHMTGGMETQYF | NA | TRBJ2-5 | TRBD2 | TRBV11-2
TGTGCCAGCAGCTTGACAGGGACAGCTCTCCACTTT | CASSLTGTALHF | NA | TRBJ1-6 | TRBD1 | TRBV5-6
TGTGCCAGTGAAGATGATACAGGCTACACCTTC | CASEDDTGYTF | NA | TRBJ1-2 | NA | TRBV19